The 4 T cell receptor beta chains below all came from one sample that was sequenced in a study of T cell repertoires in cytomegalovirus infection (dated by TCRdb to about 2019). Sequencing used an Illumina HiSeq 1500. TCRdb took the public reads, trimmed them with fastp at Q25, ran MiXCR for clone calling and kept in-frame beta chains. Merged by CDR3 protein, the rows form single entries marked with the most common genes and DNA. The sample table shows about 830,000 distinct CDR3 sequences, and approximately 29% are seen once. In total, the top ten clones hold around 12% of the sample. These receptors' targets are unknown. The meaning of the sample's treatment or condition label: in vitro stimulation with specific CMV peptide epitopes to enrich CMV-specific T cells. The sample was cultured CD8+ T cells from PBMCs, taken from culture after CMV antigen stimulation. The source of these receptors is a human donor in good health (CMV status not recorded). Some clones in this sample may be carry-over from other donors' samples.

V and J are TRBV27 and TRBJ2-7, with D tentatively TRBD1 or TRBD2 (5 bases each). The CDR3 spans 13 residues. The germline V and J ends were trimmed by 5 bases and 3 bases, with 11 bases remaining between them. The V gene's germline CDR1 is MNHEY and CDR2 SMNVEV (reference sequence). CDR3 sequence reads: CASSKGPGYEQYF. DNA for the CDR3: TGTGCCAGCAGTAAGGGACCCGGCTACGAGCAGTACTTC.

This clonotype has only a few counts. This chain uses TRBV10-1 with TRBJ2-3; 14 bases match TRBD2. The V segment lost 5 bases and the J segment 6 bases; nucleotides outside the gene matches: 7. The CDR3 consists of 16 residues. Germline V CDR1 and CDR2: WNHNN, SYGVQD (reference sequence). The CDR3 reads CASSKGLAGAVDTQYF. The DNA for the CDR3 is TGCGCCAGCAGTAAGGGACTAGCGGGGGCGGTTGATACGCAGTATTTT.

Only a few counts were recorded for this clonotype. In DNA, the CDR3 is TGTGCCAGCAGTGAATATTGGACGGAGAACTATGGCTACACCTTC. Translation gives CASSEYWTENYGYTF. The chain links TRBV25-1 to TRBJ1-2; D gene uncertain. The CDR3 length is 15 residues. Trimming stripped 0 bases from V and 2 bases from J, with 10 bases between. Germline V gene data show CDR1 as MGHDK and CDR2 as SYGVNS.

This clonotype was observed many times. This chain connects TRBV7-9 to TRBJ2-5; D remains ambiguous. Germline V gene lookup returns CDR1 SEHNR and CDR2 FQNEAQ (reference sequence). The CDR3 is made up of 15 amino acids. Trimming stripped 3 bases from V and 2 bases from J, with 13 bases between. For the CDR3, the DNA is TGTGCCAGCAGCTTGTCCCCTCGGGCACAAGAGACCCAGTACTTC. It translates to CASSLSPRAQETQYF.